This TCR beta chain was recovered during a study of OX40 agonist ivuxolimab in advanced cancers. Background on the study: The drug used for patients, ivuxolimab, was an agonistic anti-OX40 (CD134) antibody. Each patient was given ivuxolimab into a vein every 2 weeks, at 0.01 to 10 mg/kg.

Findings of the study overall: Blood T cells, both CD4+ and CD8+, expanded clonally by week 6 at 0.1 to 3.0 mg/kg.

Exclusion applied to patients with autoimmune disease history or systemic immunosuppression. As regards this clone: Its antigen is as yet unknown.

This CDR3 has 14 residues. V lost 5 bases to trimming and J lost 9 bases; unmatched junction nucleotides: 6. Germline V gene lookup returns CDR1 SGHVS and CDR2 FQNEAQ. This table comes from immunoSEQ multiplex PCR, and its TCRdb copy is limited to in-frame clones, with some not included. The table shows tens of thousands of clones, with roughly 85% occurring only once. The chain has TRBV7-8 and TRBJ2-1; 11 bases agree with TRBD2. The input for sequencing was CD4+ or CD8+ T cells sorted from blood, taken in a trial of the OX40 agonist ivuxolimab. This sequence was found in an adult with an advanced solid tumor such as melanoma, head and neck, liver or kidney cancer. CDR3 sequence reads: CASSPGTSGSEQFF. The CDR3 coding sequence is TGTGCCAGCAGCCCCGGGACTAGCGGCAGTGAGCAGTTCTTC.